This passage covers 17 T cell receptor beta chains from one sample sequenced in a study of graft-versus-host responses after intestinal transplantation. Their specific antigens are unknown. Measured with immunoSEQ multiplex PCR; TCRdb has only the in-frame clones, and not every one. The repertoire holds about 86,000 clones, around 83% seen once, with roughly 15% in the top ten. The specimen comprised unstimulated CD8+ T cells sorted from spleen or lymph node cells, sampled before intestinal transplant. The receptor source for this set is a human donor who received an intestinal transplant.

Concerning this clone: The conserved closing phenylalanine or tryptophan is absent in this CDR3, likely reflecting a read error. No DNA is shown, since the ends of the CDR3 on it are uncertain; the CDR3 is the one TCRdb lists. The chain couples TRBV1 to TRBJ2-7; TRBD1 is the table's D call and was not checked against the DNA. TRBV1 represents a pseudogene. The CDR3 numbers 14 amino acids, ends counted. CDR3 sequence reads: CTSSPWTGRKSRGI.

The J gene is TRBJ1-5, the V gene TRBV5-6; D remains ambiguous. The CDR3 has 16 residues. Germline CDR1 reads SGHDT; CDR2 reads YYEEEE. Trimming stripped 1 base from V and 0 bases from J, with 11 bases between. The CDR3 DNA is TGTGCCAGCAGCTTGATGGGAGGGTATAGCAATCAGCCCCAGCATTTT. This translates into CASSLMGGYSNQPQHF.

A note on this clone: One junction end disagrees with the germline gene, perhaps due to a read error. The chain couples TRBV20-1 to TRBJ2-3, with TRBD2 matching over 12 bases. This CDR3 comprises 11 residues. CDR1 DFQATT and CDR2 SNEGSKA come from the germline V gene (reference sequence). The CDR3 sequence is CSALRGLAGNF. Here the CDR3 DNA reads TGCAGTGCTCTAAGAGGACTAGCGGGGAATTTT.

The chain has TRBV7-6 and TRBJ1-1, with D maybe TRBD1 (6 bases). The V gene lost 2 bases and the J gene lost 0 bases, with 19 bases spanning the gap. Germline V gene lookup returns CDR1 SGHVS and CDR2 FNYEAQ. The CDR3 loop spans 18 amino acids. The CDR3 bases are TGTGCCAGCAGCTTACGCCCCACAGGGCGGGGGATGAACACTGAAGCTTTCTTT. Residues: CASSLRPTGRGMNTEAFF.

The sample holds one count of this clone. The CDR3 nucleotides read TGTGCCAGTAGTATAATGGAGGGGGCTCCAGATACGCAGTATTTT. Translating it yields CASSIMEGAPDTQYF. The V call is TRBV19, the J call TRBJ2-3, with D possibly TRBD1 on 7 matching bases. The CDR3 extends over 15 amino acids. The germline CDR1 and CDR2 sequences are LNHDA and SQIVND (reference sequence). V lost 2 bases, J lost 4 bases, and 13 bases lay in between.

This chain connects TRBV10-1 to TRBJ2-3; TRBD2 is a possible D gene (5 bases). The CDR3 contains 15 residues. Trimming took 7 bases from V and 1 from J, leaving 15 bases between them. CDR1 is WNHNN and CDR2 is SYGVQD in the germline V gene (reference sequence). CDR3 in DNA: TGCGCCAGCAATCCAATGGAGGAGGGCACAGATACGCAGTATTTT. Amino acids: CASNPMEEGTDTQYF.

This clone was seen once. This rearrangement joins TRBV9 to TRBJ1-6; 7 bases fit TRBD1. The CDR3 runs to 15 residues. Germline loops: CDR1 SGDLS, CDR2 YYNGEE. V shed 3 bases and J 10 bases; nucleotides not matched to a gene: 10. CDR3 residues: CASSGTGRQGSPLHF. CDR3 in DNA: TGTGCCAGCAGCGGGACAGGCCGGCAGGGATCACCCCTCCACTTT.

The V call is TRBV5-4, the J call TRBJ1-6, with D possibly TRBD1 on 5 matching bases. The CDR3 has 15 amino acids. From germline, CDR1 is SGHNT and CDR2 YYREEE (reference sequence). With 3 bases removed from V and 0 bases from J, the gap between germline ends came to 7 bases. CDR3 sequence: CASSSDSSYNSPLHF. As DNA, the CDR3 is TGTGCCAGCAGCTCCGACAGCTCCTATAATTCACCCCTCCACTTT.

This clone was recorded a few times. V gene TRBV27 combines with J gene TRBJ1-2, with a weak D call TRBD1 (6 bases). The germline gives CDR1 MNHEY, CDR2 SMNVEV (reference sequence). V was trimmed by 8 bases and J by 2 bases, leaving 15 bases between them. The CDR3 sequence is 14 residues long. The CDR3 protein is CASSLLQGNYGYTF. CDR3 bases: TGTGCCAGCTCCCTCCTTCAGGGGAACTATGGCTACACCTTC.

In its sample, this clone was seen once. V and J are TRBV6-5 and TRBJ2-1; 8 positions match TRBD1. Germline V gene data show CDR1 as MNHEY and CDR2 as SVGAGI. This CDR3 is 16 amino acids long. V lost 2 bases, J lost 3 bases, and 6 bases stayed unmatched. CDR3 in amino acids: CASSYGGQGFYNEQFF. The CDR3 coding sequence is TGTGCCAGCAGTTACGGCGGACAGGGTTTCTACAATGAGCAGTTCTTC.

The V and J genes are TRBV27 and TRBJ2-1; 10 bases are shared with TRBD2. CDR1 and CDR2 (germline): MNHEY, SMNVEV (reference sequence). V shed 1 base, J shed 4 bases, and the junction held 7 bases outside the gene matches. This CDR3 is 17 amino acids long. CDR3 DNA sequence: TGTGCCAGCAGTTTATGGCTAGCGGGAGCGGGGTACAATGAGCAGTTCTTC. Amino acid sequence: CASSLWLAGAGYNEQFF.

The sample holds one count of this clone. This specimen includes other DNA sequences encoding the same CDR3. The chain carries TRBV6-6 and TRBJ2-7; D unresolved. With 5 bases removed from V and 0 bases from J, the gap between germline ends came to 8 bases. The CDR3 has 13 amino acids. Germline CDR1 and CDR2: MNHNY and SVGAGI (reference sequence). The CDR3 loop is CASSPGHSYEQYF. CDR3 nucleotides: TGTGCCAGCAGTCCGGGCCACTCCTACGAGCAGTACTTC.

V usage is TRBV28 and J usage is TRBJ2-3, with D hard to call. V lost 6 bases and J 2 bases, leaving 12 bases between the germline ends. Germline CDR1 reads MDHEN; CDR2 reads SYDVKM. This CDR3 spans 14 amino acids. The CDR3: CASSPKALTDTQYF. CDR3 coding DNA: TGTGCCAGCAGCCCAAAAGCACTCACAGATACGCAGTATTTT.

This chain joins TRBV29-1 and TRBJ1-2; D uncertain. There are 12 residues in the CDR3. V lost 4 bases, J lost 8 bases, and 14 bases lay in between. The germline gives CDR1 SQVTM, CDR2 ANQGSEA. CDR3 nucleotide sequence: TGCAGCGTTGTGACCGGGAACGGGGGCTACACCTTC. Translation gives CSVVTGNGGYTF.

CDR3 sequence reads: CASSLVPGGPTEAFF. The CDR3 DNA sequence: TGTGCCAGCAGCTTGGTTCCAGGGGGTCCCACTGAAGCTTTCTTT. V usage is TRBV5-6 and J usage is TRBJ1-1; 7 nucleotides align to TRBD1. The V and J ends lost 0 bases and 4 bases, in that order; junction bases with no gene match: 6. The CDR3 has 15 residues. The germline gives CDR1 SGHDT, CDR2 YYEEEE.

The chain combines TRBV7-9 with TRBJ2-1, with a tentative D call TRBD2 (5 bases). The CDR3 has 17 residues. Trimming took off 0 bases at V and 0 bases at J, with 12 bases between the two ends. Germline V gene lookup returns CDR1 SEHNR and CDR2 FQNEAQ (reference sequence). CDR3 bases: TGTGCCAGCAGCTTAGCGAGAAGGAGGAGCTCCTACAATGAGCAGTTCTTC. Translation: CASSLARRRSSYNEQFF.

This chain connects TRBV27 to TRBJ2-7, with D unresolved. V shed 3 bases and J shed 5 bases, with 11 bases lying between them. Per germline, CDR1 MNHEY and CDR2 SMNVEV (reference sequence). The CDR3 covers 13 residues. The CDR3, as DNA: TGTGCCAGCAGTTTGTGGCCCTGGGACGAGCAGTACTTC. It specifies CASSLWPWDEQYF.